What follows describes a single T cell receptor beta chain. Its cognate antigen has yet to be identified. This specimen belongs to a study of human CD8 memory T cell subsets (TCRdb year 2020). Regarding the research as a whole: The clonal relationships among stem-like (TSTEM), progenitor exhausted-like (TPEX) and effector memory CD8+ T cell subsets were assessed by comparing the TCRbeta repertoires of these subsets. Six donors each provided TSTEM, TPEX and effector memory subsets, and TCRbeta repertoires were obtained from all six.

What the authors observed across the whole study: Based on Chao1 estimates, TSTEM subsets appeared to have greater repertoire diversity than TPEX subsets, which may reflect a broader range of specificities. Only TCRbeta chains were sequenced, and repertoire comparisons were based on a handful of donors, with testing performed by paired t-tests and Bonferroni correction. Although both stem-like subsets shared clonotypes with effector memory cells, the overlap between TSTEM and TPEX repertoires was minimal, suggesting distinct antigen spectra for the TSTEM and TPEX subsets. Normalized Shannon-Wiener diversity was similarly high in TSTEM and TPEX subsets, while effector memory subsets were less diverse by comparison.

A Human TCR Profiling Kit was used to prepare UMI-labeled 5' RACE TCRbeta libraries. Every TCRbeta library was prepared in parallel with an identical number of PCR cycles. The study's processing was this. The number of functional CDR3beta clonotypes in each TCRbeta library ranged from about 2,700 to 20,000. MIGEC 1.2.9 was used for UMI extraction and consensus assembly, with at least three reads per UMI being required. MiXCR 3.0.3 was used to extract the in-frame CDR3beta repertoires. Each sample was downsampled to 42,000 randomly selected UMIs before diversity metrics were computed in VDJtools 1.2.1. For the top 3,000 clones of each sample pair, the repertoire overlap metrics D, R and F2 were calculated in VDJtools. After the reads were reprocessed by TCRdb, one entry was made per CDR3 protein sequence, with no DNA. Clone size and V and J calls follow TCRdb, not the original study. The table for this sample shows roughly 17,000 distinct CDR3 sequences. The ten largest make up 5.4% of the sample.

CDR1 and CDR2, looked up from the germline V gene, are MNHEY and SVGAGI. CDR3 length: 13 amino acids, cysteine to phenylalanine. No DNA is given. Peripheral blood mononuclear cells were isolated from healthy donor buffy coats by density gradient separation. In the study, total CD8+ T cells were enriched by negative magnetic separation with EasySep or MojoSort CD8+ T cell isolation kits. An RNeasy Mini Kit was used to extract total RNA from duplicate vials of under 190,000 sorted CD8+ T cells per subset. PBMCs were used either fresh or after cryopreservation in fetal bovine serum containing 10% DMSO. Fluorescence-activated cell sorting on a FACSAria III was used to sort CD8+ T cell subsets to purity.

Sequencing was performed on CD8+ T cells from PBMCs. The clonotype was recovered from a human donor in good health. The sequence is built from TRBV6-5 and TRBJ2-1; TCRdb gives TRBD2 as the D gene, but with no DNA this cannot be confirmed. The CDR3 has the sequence CASSAAGYNEQFF.